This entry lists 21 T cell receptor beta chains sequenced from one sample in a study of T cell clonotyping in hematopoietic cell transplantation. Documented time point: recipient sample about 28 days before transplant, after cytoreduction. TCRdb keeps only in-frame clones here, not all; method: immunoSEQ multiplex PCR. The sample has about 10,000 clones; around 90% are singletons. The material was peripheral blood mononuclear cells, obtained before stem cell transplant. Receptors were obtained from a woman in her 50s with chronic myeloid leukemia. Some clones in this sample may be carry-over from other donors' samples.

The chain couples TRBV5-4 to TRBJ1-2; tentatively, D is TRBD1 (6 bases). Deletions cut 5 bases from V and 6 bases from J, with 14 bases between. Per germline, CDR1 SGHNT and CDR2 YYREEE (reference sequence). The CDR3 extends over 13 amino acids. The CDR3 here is CASSPGTSDGYTF. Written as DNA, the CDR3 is TGTGCCAGCAGTCCCGGGACAAGTGATGGCTACACCTTC.

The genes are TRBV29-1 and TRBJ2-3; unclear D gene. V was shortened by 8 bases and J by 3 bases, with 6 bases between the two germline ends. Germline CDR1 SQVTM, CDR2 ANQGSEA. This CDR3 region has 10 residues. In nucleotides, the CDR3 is TGCAGCTCAGCAACAGATACGCAGTATTTT. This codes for CSSATDTQYF.

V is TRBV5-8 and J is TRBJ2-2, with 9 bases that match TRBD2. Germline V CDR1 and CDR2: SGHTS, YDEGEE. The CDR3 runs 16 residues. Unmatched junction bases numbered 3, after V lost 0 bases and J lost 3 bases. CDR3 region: CASSLGLAGHTGELFF. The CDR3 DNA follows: TGTGCCAGCAGCTTGGGTCTAGCGGGGCACACCGGGGAGCTGTTTTTT.

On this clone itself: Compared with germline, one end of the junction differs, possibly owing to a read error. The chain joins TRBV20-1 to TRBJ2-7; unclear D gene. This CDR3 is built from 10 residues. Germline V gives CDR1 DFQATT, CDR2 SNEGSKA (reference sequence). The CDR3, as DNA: TGCAGTGAGGATCATGGCGGCCCTCCCTTC. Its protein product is CSEDHGGPPF.

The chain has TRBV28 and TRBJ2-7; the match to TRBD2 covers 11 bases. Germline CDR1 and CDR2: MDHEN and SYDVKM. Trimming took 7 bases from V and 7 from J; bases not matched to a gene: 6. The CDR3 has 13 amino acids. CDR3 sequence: CASIAGGPGEQYF. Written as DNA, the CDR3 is TGTGCCAGCATAGCGGGAGGGCCAGGGGAGCAGTACTTC.

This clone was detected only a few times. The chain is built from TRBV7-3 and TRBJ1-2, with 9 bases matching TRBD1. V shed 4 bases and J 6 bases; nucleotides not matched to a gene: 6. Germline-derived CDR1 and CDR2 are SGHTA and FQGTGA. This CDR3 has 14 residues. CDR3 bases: TGTGCCAGCAGCTCACAGGGGGCGGGAGATGGCTACACCTTC. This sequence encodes CASSSQGAGDGYTF. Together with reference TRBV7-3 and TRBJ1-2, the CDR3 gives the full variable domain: GAGVSQTPSNKVTEKGKYVELRCDPISGHTALYWYRQSLGQGPEFLIYFQGTGAADDSGLPNDRFFAVRPEGSVSTLKIQRTERGDSAVYLCASSSQGAGDGYTFGSGTRLTVV.

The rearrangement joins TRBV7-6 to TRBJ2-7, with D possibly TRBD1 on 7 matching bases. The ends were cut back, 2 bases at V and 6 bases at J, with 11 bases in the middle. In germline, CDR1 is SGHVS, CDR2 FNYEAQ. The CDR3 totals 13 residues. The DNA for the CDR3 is TGTGCCAGCAGCTTAAGCCAGGGGGGCGAGCAGTACTTC. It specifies CASSLSQGGEQYF.

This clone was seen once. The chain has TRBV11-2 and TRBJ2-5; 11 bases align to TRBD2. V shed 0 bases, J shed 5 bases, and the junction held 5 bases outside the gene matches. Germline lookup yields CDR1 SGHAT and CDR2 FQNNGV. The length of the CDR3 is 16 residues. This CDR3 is CASSLELLAGDETQYF. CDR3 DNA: TGTGCCAGCAGCTTAGAACTACTAGCGGGAGATGAGACCCAGTACTTC.

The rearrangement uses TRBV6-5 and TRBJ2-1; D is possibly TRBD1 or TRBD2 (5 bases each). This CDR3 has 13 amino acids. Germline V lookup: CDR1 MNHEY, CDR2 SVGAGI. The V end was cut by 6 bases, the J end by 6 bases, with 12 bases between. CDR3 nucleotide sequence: TGTGCCAGCAGCCGGGGCCTTGGCAATGAGCAGTTCTTC. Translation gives CASSRGLGNEQFF.

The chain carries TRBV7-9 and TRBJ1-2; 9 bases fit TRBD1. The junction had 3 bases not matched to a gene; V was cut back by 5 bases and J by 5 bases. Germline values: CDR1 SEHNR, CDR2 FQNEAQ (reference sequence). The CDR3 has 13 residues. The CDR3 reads CASSKDRGYGYTF. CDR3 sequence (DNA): TGTGCCAGCAGCAAAGACAGGGGGTATGGCTACACCTTC.

The CDR3: CASSYSNDPRWEFF. The CDR3 nucleotides read TGTGCCAGCAGTTACTCGAACGACCCCCGATGGGAGTTCTTC. The chain uses TRBV6-6 and TRBJ2-1; D gene unclear. Between the trimmed V and J ends, which lost 0 bases and 14 bases, there was a span of 17 bases. Germline CDR1 and CDR2: MNHNY and SVGAGI (reference sequence). The CDR3 covers 14 residues.

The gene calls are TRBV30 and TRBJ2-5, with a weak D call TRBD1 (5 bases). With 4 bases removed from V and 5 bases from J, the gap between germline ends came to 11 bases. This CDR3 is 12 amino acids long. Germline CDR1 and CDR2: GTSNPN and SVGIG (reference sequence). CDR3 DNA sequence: TGTGCCTGGACCCGTGCAGGGGAGACCCAGTACTTC. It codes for CAWTRAGETQYF.

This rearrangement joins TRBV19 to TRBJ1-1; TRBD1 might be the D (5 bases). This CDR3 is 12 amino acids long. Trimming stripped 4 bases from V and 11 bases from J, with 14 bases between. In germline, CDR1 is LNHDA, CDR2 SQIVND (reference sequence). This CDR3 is CASSTPGPGAFF. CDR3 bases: TGTGCCAGTAGTACCCCGGGGCCGGGCGCTTTCTTT.

The CDR3 protein is CASSIQTKTGPSYEQYF. The CDR3 DNA sequence: TGTGCCAGCAGCATACAGACGAAGACAGGGCCTTCCTACGAGCAGTACTTC. The chain couples TRBV9 to TRBJ2-7; the match to TRBD1 covers 7 bases. V gave up 4 bases and J gave up 1 base; unmatched junction bases: 14. CDR1 and CDR2 (germline): SGDLS, YYNGEE. The CDR3 spans 17 residues.

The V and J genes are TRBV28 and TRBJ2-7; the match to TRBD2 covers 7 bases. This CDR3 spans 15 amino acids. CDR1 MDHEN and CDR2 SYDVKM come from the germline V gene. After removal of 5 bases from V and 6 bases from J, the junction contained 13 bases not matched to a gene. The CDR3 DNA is TGTGCCAGCAGTCAAATCTCTAGCGGCGCCGGCGAGCAGTACTTC. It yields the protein CASSQISSGAGEQYF.

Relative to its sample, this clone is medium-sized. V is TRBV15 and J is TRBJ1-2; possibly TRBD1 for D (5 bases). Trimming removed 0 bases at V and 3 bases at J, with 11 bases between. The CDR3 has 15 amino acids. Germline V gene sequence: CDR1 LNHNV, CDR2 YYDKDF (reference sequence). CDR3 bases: TGTGCCACCAGCAGAGATAAGGGGACGGACTATGGCTACACCTTC. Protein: CATSRDKGTDYGYTF.

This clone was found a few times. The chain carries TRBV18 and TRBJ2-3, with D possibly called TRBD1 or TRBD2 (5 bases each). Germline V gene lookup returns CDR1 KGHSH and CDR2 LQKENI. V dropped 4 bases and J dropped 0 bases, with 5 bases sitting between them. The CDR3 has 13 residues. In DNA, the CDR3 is TGTGCCAGCTCACGGGACAGCACAGATACGCAGTATTTT. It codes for CASSRDSTDTQYF.

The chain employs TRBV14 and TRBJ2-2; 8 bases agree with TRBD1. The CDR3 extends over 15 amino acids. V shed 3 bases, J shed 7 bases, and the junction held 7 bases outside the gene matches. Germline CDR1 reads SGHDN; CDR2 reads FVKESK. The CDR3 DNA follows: TGTGCCAGCAGCCACCCAGGGGGCGCGAACGGGGAGCTGTTTTTT. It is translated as CASSHPGGANGELFF.

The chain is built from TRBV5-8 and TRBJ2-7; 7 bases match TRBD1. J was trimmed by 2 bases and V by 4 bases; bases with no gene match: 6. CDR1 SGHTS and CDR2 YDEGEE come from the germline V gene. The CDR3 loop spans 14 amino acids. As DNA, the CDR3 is TGTGCCAGCAGCCGCACAGGGGTGGCCTACGAGCAGTACTTC. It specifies CASSRTGVAYEQYF. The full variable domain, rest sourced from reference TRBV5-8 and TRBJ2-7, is EAGVTQSPTHLIKTRGQQATLRCSPISGHTSVYWYQQALGLGLQFLLWYDEGEERNRGNFPPRFSGRQFPNYSSELNVNALELEDSALYLCASSRTGVAYEQYFGPGTRLTVT.

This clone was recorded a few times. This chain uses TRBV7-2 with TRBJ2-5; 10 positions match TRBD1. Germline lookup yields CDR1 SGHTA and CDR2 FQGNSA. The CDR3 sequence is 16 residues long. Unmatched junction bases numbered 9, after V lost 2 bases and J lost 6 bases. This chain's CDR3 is CASSLLGGDRGKTQYF. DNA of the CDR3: TGTGCCAGCAGCTTACTCGGGGGGGACAGGGGTAAGACCCAGTACTTC.

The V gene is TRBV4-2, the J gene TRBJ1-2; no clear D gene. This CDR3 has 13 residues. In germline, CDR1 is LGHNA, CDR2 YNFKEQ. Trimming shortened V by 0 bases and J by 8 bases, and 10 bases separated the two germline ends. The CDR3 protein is CASSQDPLDGYTF. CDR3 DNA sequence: TGTGCCAGCAGCCAAGATCCCCTGGACGGCTACACCTTC.